These 18 T cell receptor beta chains came from one sample sequenced in a study of technical replicates of blood from a few donors. Generated by immunoSEQ multiplex PCR, the TCRdb table keeps only in-frame clones and is missing some. The sample lists about 100,000 clones, 85% to 95% occurring once. What was sequenced was T cells isolated from PBMCs. All receptors come from a human donor in good health.

The chain recombines TRBV9 with TRBJ2-3; 9 bases agree with TRBD2. Looked up from germline, CDR1 is SGDLS and CDR2 is YYNGEE. V lost 0 bases, J lost 3 bases, and 5 bases stayed unmatched. The CDR3 spans 16 residues. The CDR3 DNA is TGTGCCAGCAGCGTAGCGGCGGGAGGGCCAACAGATACGCAGTATTTT. Translating it yields CASSVAAGGPTDTQYF.

The genes are TRBV7-9 and TRBJ2-7; D is undetermined. V lost 1 base and J lost 4, with 5 bases in between. This CDR3 is built from 12 residues. The germline V gene has CDR1 SEHNR and CDR2 FQNEAQ (reference sequence). CDR3 coding DNA: TGTGCCAGCAGCTTAGTAGTATACGAGCAGTACTTC. It encodes CASSLVVYEQYF.

The chain has TRBV6-6 and TRBJ2-5; the D gene is possibly TRBD1 (6 bases). Germline lookup yields CDR1 MNHNY and CDR2 SVGAGI (reference sequence). The CDR3 is made up of 15 amino acids. V was cut by 0 bases and J by 0 bases, with 8 bases left in between. The CDR3 sequence is CASSYSRGYQETQYF. As DNA, the CDR3 is TGTGCCAGCAGTTACTCGAGGGGGTACCAAGAGACCCAGTACTTC.

V is TRBV7-9 and J is TRBJ1-2; possibly TRBD1 for D (6 bases). CDR1 is SEHNR, CDR2 FQNEAQ, per germline (reference sequence). V was cut by 6 bases and J by 3 bases, with 14 bases left in between. This CDR3 has 14 residues. CDR3 sequence reads: CASRSGGGHYGYTF. In DNA, the CDR3 is TGTGCCAGCAGGTCTGGCGGGGGGCACTATGGCTACACCTTC.

The J gene is TRBJ1-3, the V gene TRBV18, with a tentative D call TRBD1 (5 bases). This CDR3 is built from 16 residues. CDR1 is KGHSH, CDR2 LQKENI, per germline. Between the trimmed V and J ends, which lost 2 bases and 0 bases, there was a span of 11 bases. CDR3: CASSPITDISGNTIYF. CDR3 sequence (DNA): TGTGCCAGCTCACCAATCACGGACATCTCTGGAAACACCATATATTTT.

J is TRBJ2-7 and V is TRBV5-4; D might be TRBD2 (6 bases). Trimming shortened V by 2 bases and J by 4 bases, and 7 bases separated the two germline ends. In germline, CDR1 is SGHNT, CDR2 YYREEE (reference sequence). The CDR3 runs 12 residues. The CDR3 DNA follows: TGTGCCAGCAGCTTTGGGACTTACGAGCAGTACTTC. Encoded protein: CASSFGTYEQYF.

The chain carries TRBV28 and TRBJ2-7; a possible D gene is TRBD1 (5 bases). Trimming cost V 6 bases and J 5 bases, with 11 bases left between them. This CDR3 is 12 amino acids long. Germline values: CDR1 MDHEN, CDR2 SYDVKM. In DNA form, the CDR3 reads TGTGCCAGCAGCTGGACAACCCACGAGCAGTACTTC. This sequence encodes CASSWTTHEQYF.

CDR3 bases: TGTGCCAGTTACCTTAGCAATGAGCAGTTCTTC. Translating it yields CASYLSNEQFF. This chain links TRBV6-5 with TRBJ2-1; no clear D. V lost 9 bases to trimming and J lost 6 bases, with 9 bases between them. The CDR3 runs 11 residues. Germline V gives CDR1 MNHEY, CDR2 SVGAGI.

The gene calls are TRBV9 and TRBJ2-7, with D possibly TRBD2 on 6 matching bases. CDR1 is SGDLS, CDR2 YYNGEE, per germline. The germline V and J ends were trimmed by 1 base and 2 bases, with 13 bases remaining between them. The CDR3 loop spans 15 amino acids. The CDR3 coding sequence is TGTGCCAGCAGCGTACAAGCGGGCATTACCTACGAGCAGTACTTC. Encoded protein: CASSVQAGITYEQYF.

This clone was recorded only once. V is TRBV10-3 and J is TRBJ2-7, with 8 positions matching TRBD2. V shed 4 bases and J 0 bases; nucleotides not matched to a gene: 23. This CDR3 is built from 21 residues. The germline V gene encodes CDR1 ENHRY and CDR2 SYGVKD. CDR3 DNA: TGTGCCATCAGTGGGAGAGGGGGTACTAGCGGCAGTATCCTCAGCTCCTACGAGCAGTACTTC. Amino acids: CAISGRGGTSGSILSSYEQYF.

The genes are TRBV27 and TRBJ2-7; D is perhaps TRBD2 (6 bases). In germline, CDR1 is MNHEY, CDR2 SMNVEV (reference sequence). The CDR3 extends over 12 amino acids. Trimming took off 3 bases at V and 6 bases at J, with 9 bases between the two ends. The CDR3 DNA is TGTGCCAGCAGTTTCATGGGGGGCGAGCAGTACTTC. It specifies CASSFMGGEQYF.

The rearrangement uses TRBV4-2 and TRBJ1-1; D call uncertain. Germline V gene sequence: CDR1 LGHNA, CDR2 YNFKEQ. The CDR3 runs 14 residues. Trimming cost V 1 base and J 1 base, with 7 bases left between them. CDR3 sequence: CASSQVSGNTEAFF. CDR3 nucleotide sequence: TGTGCCAGCAGCCAAGTTTCAGGGAACACTGAAGCTTTCTTT.

CDR3: CASGLQETQYF. The CDR3 DNA reads TGTGCCAGCGGGCTTCAAGAGACCCAGTACTTC. This chain connects TRBV2 to TRBJ2-5; D unclear. Trimming took off 8 bases at V and 2 bases at J, with 6 bases between the two ends. This CDR3 has 11 residues. Germline values: CDR1 SNHLY, CDR2 FYNNEI.

This chain joins TRBV28 and TRBJ2-1, with D possibly matching TRBD1 (5 bases). The CDR3 sequence is 15 residues long. Germline CDR1 and CDR2: MDHEN and SYDVKM. V was trimmed by 2 bases and J by 6 bases, leaving 14 bases between them. CDR3 DNA sequence: TGTGCCAGCAGTTTAATAGGGGATCCCTCCAATGAGCAGTTCTTC. Encoded protein: CASSLIGDPSNEQFF.

V gene TRBV10-3 combines with J gene TRBJ2-3, with TRBD1 identical over 9 bases. This CDR3 comprises 14 residues. Germline CDR1 reads ENHRY; CDR2 reads SYGVKD. V lost 7 bases, J lost 2 bases, and 4 bases stayed unmatched. Written as DNA, the CDR3 is TGTGCCATCAACCGACAGGGGGACACAGATACGCAGTATTTT. Translation gives CAINRQGDTDTQYF.

The V and J genes are TRBV4-3 and TRBJ1-1, with TRBD1 as a possible D gene (6 bases). The germline gives CDR1 LGHNA, CDR2 YSLEER. V lost 2 bases to trimming and J lost 11 bases, with 18 bases between them. CDR3 size: 14 residues. As DNA, the CDR3 is TGCGCCAGCAGCCAATCTTCTATGGGGGCTATGGCTTTCTTT. It codes for CASSQSSMGAMAFF.

This chain links TRBV9 with TRBJ2-1; 12 bases are a match to TRBD1. J lost 6 bases, V lost 4 bases, and 8 bases had no gene match. The CDR3 loop spans 16 amino acids. Germline CDR1 and CDR2: SGDLS and YYNGEE. CDR3 bases: TGTGCCAGCAGCTTCGGGACAGGGGGCTTCGGCAATGAGCAGTTCTTC. Amino acids: CASSFGTGGFGNEQFF.

The J gene is TRBJ2-3, the V gene TRBV9; 16 nucleotides align to TRBD2. From germline, CDR1 is SGDLS and CDR2 YYNGEE. V gave up 4 bases and J gave up 4 bases; unmatched junction bases: 3. The CDR3 runs 16 residues. CDR3 protein: CASSRGTSGRADTQYF. The DNA for the CDR3 is TGTGCCAGCAGCAGGGGGACTAGCGGGAGGGCAGATACGCAGTATTTT.